Sequencing of this TCR beta chain was carried out in a study of identical twins. Study conclusions and caveats: There was more out-of-frame TCR alpha sharing in monozygotic twins than models estimated. Surplus twin overlap in beta out-of-frame sequences was less pronounced.

Germline-derived CDR1 and CDR2 are MNHEY and SVGAGI. The CDR3 extends over 13 amino acids. Trimming took 4 bases from V and 4 from J, leaving 8 bases between them. TCRdb called the 5' RACE reads again in MiXCR, with one record for every CDR3 protein. The profile shows a few hundred thousand distinct CDR3 sequences, about 8.9% of them singletons. Many counts were recorded for this clonotype. Its matching antigen is unknown. The sample also formed part of further work on yellow fever vaccine responses in identical twins.

The rearrangement uses TRBV6-5 and TRBJ2-1; a weak D match, TRBD2 (6 bases). The receptor's source is a woman aged 18-29 years in good health. The sample comprised memory (CD45RO+) T cells sorted from blood. The CDR3 DNA sequence: TGTGCCAGCAGTTTCGGGACTTACAATGAGCAGTTCTTC. Protein: CASSFGTYNEQFF.